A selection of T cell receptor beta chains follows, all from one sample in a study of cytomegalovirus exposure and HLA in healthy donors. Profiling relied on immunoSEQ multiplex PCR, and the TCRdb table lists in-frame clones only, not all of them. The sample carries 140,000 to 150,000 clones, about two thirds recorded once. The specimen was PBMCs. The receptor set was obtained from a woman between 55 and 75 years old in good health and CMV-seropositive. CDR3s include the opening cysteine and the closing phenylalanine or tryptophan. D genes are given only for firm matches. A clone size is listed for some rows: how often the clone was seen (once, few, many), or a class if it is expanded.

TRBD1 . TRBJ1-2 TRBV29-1 TGCAGCGTTGAACCGACAGGGGGCGCTTCCTATGGCTACACCTTC CSVEPTGGASYGYTF
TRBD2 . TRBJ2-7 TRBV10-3 TGTGCCACCCAGGGACTAGCGAACGAGCAGTACTTC CATQGLANEQYF
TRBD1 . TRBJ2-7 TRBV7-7 TGTGCCAGCAGCCCGACGGACAGGCACTACGAGCAGTACTTC CASSPTDRHYEQYF
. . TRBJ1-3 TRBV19 TGTGCCAGTACTCCCTGGCAGGGCGCTGGAAACACCATATATTTT CASTPWQGAGNTIYF
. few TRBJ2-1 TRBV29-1 TGCAGCGTTGAAGATCGGAGGCAGGGGGCGGGAGATGAGCAGTTCTTC CSVEDRRQGAGDEQFF
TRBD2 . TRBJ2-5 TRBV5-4 TGTGCCAGCAGCTTAGCCAGCGGGAGCTCGGAGACCCAGTACTTC CASSLASGSSETQYF
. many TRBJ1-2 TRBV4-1 TGCGCCAGCAGCCAAGTTGGGCAGCATGGCTACACCTTC CASSQVGQHGYTF
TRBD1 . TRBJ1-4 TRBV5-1 TGCGCCAGCAGCCCGGGACAGATGGCAACTAATGAAAAACTGTTTTTT CASSPGQMATNEKLFF
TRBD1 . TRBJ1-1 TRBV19 TGTGCCAGCTGGCCGGGACAGGGGGCGTACACTGAAGCTTTCTTT CASWPGQGAYTEAFF
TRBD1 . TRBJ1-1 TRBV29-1 TGCAGCGTTCCGACAGGGGGCTCGAACACTGAAGCTTTCTTT CSVPTGGSNTEAFF
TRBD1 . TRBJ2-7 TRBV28 TGTGCCAGCGGGACAGTCCTTGGGTTCCGCTACGAGCAGTACTTC CASGTVLGFRYEQYF
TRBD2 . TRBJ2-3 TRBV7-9 TGTGCCAGCAGCTTAGAGGGACTATTGGCGCAGTATTTT CASSLEGLLAQYF
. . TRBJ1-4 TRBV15 TGTGCCACCAGCAGGGCTGACACATTTAATGAAAAACTGTTTTTT CATSRADTFNEKLFF
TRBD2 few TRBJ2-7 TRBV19 TGTGCCAGCTGTCCCAGCGGGAGCTACGAGCAGTACTTC CASCPSGSYEQYF
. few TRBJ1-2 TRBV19 TGTGCCAGTGGGGCGGGGCCCTATGGCTACACCTTC CASGAGPYGYTF
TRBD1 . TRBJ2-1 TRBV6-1 TGTGCCAGCAACCTGAGATCAGGGGGCAGGGATGAGCAGTTCTTC CASNLRSGGRDEQFF
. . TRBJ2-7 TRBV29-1 TGCAGCGCCAATACAGGGTTCGAGCAGTACTTC CSANTGFEQYF
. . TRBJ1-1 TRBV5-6 TGTGCCAGCAGCTTGTATTCGTCCGGTCACACTGAAGCTTTCTTT CASSLYSSGHTEAFF
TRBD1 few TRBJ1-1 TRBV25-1 TGTGCCAGTGGGACAGATTCGAACACTGAAGCTTTCTTT CASGTDSNTEAFF
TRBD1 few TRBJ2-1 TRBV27 TGTGCCAGCAGTCCCGGGACAGGGTTTGGCAATGAGCAGTTCTTC CASSPGTGFGNEQFF
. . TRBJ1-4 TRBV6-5 TGTGCCAGCAAACAGGGAAGCGAAAAACTGTTTTTT CASKQGSEKLFF
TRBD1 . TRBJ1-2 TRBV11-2 TGTGCCAGCAGCTTAGATGGGACAGACTATGGCTACACCTTC CASSLDGTDYGYTF
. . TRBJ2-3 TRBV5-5 TGTGCCAGCAGCTCCCAATCACAGGATACGCAGTATTTT CASSSQSQDTQYF
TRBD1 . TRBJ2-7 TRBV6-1 TGTGCCAGCAGTCCGACAGGGGGTATCTCCTACGAGCAGTACTTC CASSPTGGISYEQYF
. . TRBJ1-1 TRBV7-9 TGTGCCAGCAGCTTAGAGGCAGGGGCAACTGAAGCTTTCTTT CASSLEAGATEAFF
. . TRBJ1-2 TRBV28 TGTGCCAGCAGTTTAGGGGGGACTATTGGCGGGTATGGCTACACCTTC CASSLGGTIGGYGYTF
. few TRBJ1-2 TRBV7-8 TGTGCCAGCAGCTTAGAACAGGGAGGGGGCTACACCTTC CASSLEQGGGYTF
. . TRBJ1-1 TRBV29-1 TGCAGCGTTAAGGGGAGGGACACTGAAGCTTTCTTT CSVKGRDTEAFF
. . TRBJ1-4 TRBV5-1 TGCGCCAGCAGCTTGGGGGGACTCGGCGAAAAACTGTTTTTT CASSLGGLGEKLFF